This T cell receptor beta chain was sequenced in a study of blood T cell repertoires in COVID-19. Study processing details: Researchers report that nucleated cell counts were estimated from reference gene primer amplification. The repertoire was sequenced with immunoSEQ multiplex PCR; TCRdb's copy has only in-frame clones and lacks some. V and J calls and clone size are copied from that table; D and trimming were computed from the DNA. The sample carries under 200,000 clones, about four fifths recorded once. The age range of participants was about 18 to 89 years, with residence in fewer than 25 US areas. Clinical history reported by participants formed the basis on which cohorts were assigned. Cohort 3 donors counted as recovered after two negative PCRs, clearance, or resolved symptoms. Germline CDR1 reads MNHEY; CDR2 reads SVGAGI. V was trimmed by 6 bases and J by 3 bases, leaving 11 bases between them. This CDR3 spans 13 amino acids.

The sequence came from a woman in her sixties or seventies who had recovered from COVID-19. V usage is TRBV6-5 and J usage is TRBJ1-1, with D possibly matching TRBD1 (5 bases). Sequencing was carried out using PBMCs or T cells enriched from blood (not recorded which). The CDR3 DNA is TGTGCCAGCAGGGGCGGGACGTACACTGAAGCTTTCTTT. This encodes CASRGGTYTEAFF.